This T cell receptor beta chain was recovered during a study of shared clonotypes between healthy human individuals. Study-level background: Plates per donor: three CD4 naive, three CD4 memory, two CD8 naive, one CD8 memory.

Regarding this clone: No antigen is known for it. Other DNA sequences of this sample code for an identical CDR3.

CDR1 and CDR2 from the germline V gene are SGHDT and YYEEEE. This CDR3 comprises 15 residues. Trimming shortened V by 0 bases and J by 0 bases, and 7 bases separated the two germline ends. Study results and caveats: In contrast to clonotypes shared by all four donors, non-shared clonotypes had lower generation probabilities. Among a handful of donors, roughly 5% of naive CD4 clonotypes were found in common.

Naive CD8 populations comprised CD45RO-negative cells positively selected for CCR7, excluding terminally differentiated effector memory CD45RA+ cells. The donors, healthy adults who were HIV-negative, had experienced no recent acute infections or vaccinations. Only in-frame clones appear in the TCRdb table, and some are missing; sequencing was by immunoSEQ multiplex PCR. The sample gives more than 550,000 clones, about 90% of which show up once; roughly 22% is in the top ten. The receptor was derived from a young man in good health. The chain combines TRBV5-6 with TRBJ2-1; D remains ambiguous. Sequenced sample: naive CD8+ T cells sorted from blood. The CDR3 bases are TGTGCCAGCAGCTTGGGAACTGGCTCCTACAATGAGCAGTTCTTC. Translation gives CASSLGTGSYNEQFF. Variable domain in full (rest from reference TRBV5-6 and TRBJ2-1): DAGVTQSPTHLIKTRGQQVTLRCSPKSGHDTVSWYQQALGQGPQFIFQYYEEEERQRGNFPDRFSGHQFPNYSSELNVNALLLGDSALYLCASSLGTGSYNEQFFGPGTRLTVL.